This entry lists 23 T cell receptor beta chains sequenced from one sample in a study of cytotoxic CD8 clonotypes in ibrutinib-treated CLL. The table came from immunoSEQ multiplex PCR; TCRdb's copy has only in-frame clones and leaves some out. The sample yields 300,000 or so clones, over 60% seen once. Sequencing was performed on PBMCs, taken after 36 months of ibrutinib treatment. These receptors were obtained from a human donor with chronic lymphocytic leukemia.

The chain recombines TRBV10-2 with TRBJ2-7; 9 bases align to TRBD1. CDR1 and CDR2 (germline): WSHSY, SAAADI. Trimming cost V 6 bases and J 4 bases; bases outside gene matches: 13. The CDR3 spans 16 residues. CDR3 region: CASSERGTGYVYEQYF. Here the CDR3 DNA reads TGCGCCAGCAGCGAGAGGGGGACAGGGTACGTTTACGAGCAGTACTTC.

The chain combines TRBV9 with TRBJ2-7; D gene ambiguous. The V end was cut by 0 bases, the J end by 4 bases, with 8 bases between. Per the germline V gene, CDR1 is SGDLS and CDR2 is YYNGEE. This CDR3 has 13 residues. The CDR3 region is CASSVAGAYEQYF. The DNA of the CDR3 is TGTGCCAGCAGCGTAGCTGGAGCATACGAGCAGTACTTC.

The V call is TRBV20-1, the J call TRBJ2-7; possibly TRBD1 for D (6 bases). The CDR3 runs to 11 residues. V lost 6 bases and J 7 bases, leaving 13 bases between the germline ends. Germline V gives CDR1 DFQATT, CDR2 SNEGSKA (reference sequence). In nucleotides, the CDR3 is TGCAGTGCAAGCAGGGGCTGGGAGCAGTACTTC. It encodes CSASRGWEQYF.

The V and J genes are TRBV7-9 and TRBJ2-1; 9 bases are shared with TRBD2. V shed 5 bases, J shed 10 bases, and the junction held 12 bases outside the gene matches. CDR1 and CDR2 (germline): SEHNR, FQNEAQ (reference sequence). The CDR3 is 15 amino acids. CDR3 residues: CASSPYSGRGEEQFF. For the CDR3, the DNA is TGTGCCAGCAGCCCCTATAGCGGGAGAGGGGAAGAGCAGTTCTTC.

This clone was seen a handful of times. The gene calls are TRBV6-5 and TRBJ2-6, with D unclear. Trimming removed 0 bases at V and 3 bases at J, with 6 bases between. The CDR3 totals 15 residues. The germline CDR1 and CDR2 sequences are MNHEY and SVGAGI. CDR3 loop: CASSYSFSGANVLTF. CDR3 in DNA: TGTGCCAGCAGTTACTCTTTTAGTGGGGCCAACGTCCTGACTTTC.

The chain uses TRBV20-1 and TRBJ1-1, with no clear D. This CDR3 is 11 amino acids long. Germline V CDR1 and CDR2: DFQATT, SNEGSKA (reference sequence). Trimming left V 3 bases short and J 5 bases short, with 7 bases between. CDR3 sequence reads: CSARSMTEAFF. The CDR3 DNA is TGCAGTGCTAGGTCTATGACTGAAGCTTTCTTT.

V is TRBV19 and J is TRBJ2-2, with no clear D. The CDR3 totals 14 residues. V gave up 3 bases and J gave up 2 bases, with 7 bases separating them. Germline values: CDR1 LNHDA, CDR2 SQIVND (reference sequence). CDR3 bases: TGTGCCAGTAGTATTGGCAGAAACACCGGGGAGCTGTTTTTT. Translation gives CASSIGRNTGELFF.

This clone has only a few counts. J is TRBJ2-3 and V is TRBV11-3, with 8 bases aligning to TRBD1. Per germline, CDR1 SGHNT and CDR2 YENEEA. The ends lost 5 bases at V and 1 base at J; junction bases unmatched: 5. There are 15 residues in the CDR3. CDR3 nucleotides: TGTGCCAGCAGCCATCAGGGACAGGGCACAGATACGCAGTATTTT. It is translated as CASSHQGQGTDTQYF. Filled out from reference TRBV11-3 and TRBJ2-3, the complete variable domain reads EAGVVQSPRYKIIEKKQPVAFWCNPISGHNTLYWYLQNLGQGPELLIRYENEEAVDDSQLPKDRFSAERLKGVDSTLKIQPAELGDSAVYLCASSHQGQGTDTQYFGPGTRLTVL.

This chain uses TRBV7-8 with TRBJ1-2; D unresolved. Trimming removed 5 bases at V and 4 bases at J, with 11 bases between. This CDR3 region has 13 residues. Germline V gene data show CDR1 as SGHVS and CDR2 as FQNEAQ. DNA of the CDR3: TGTGCCAGCAGCGAGCGGAGTTTCTATGGCTACACCTTC. It translates to CASSERSFYGYTF.

The sample holds a few counts of this clone. This sequence joins TRBV10-3 and TRBJ1-5; D is unclear. Trimming cost V 7 bases and J 2 bases, with 9 bases left between them. This CDR3 contains 13 residues. The germline V gene has CDR1 ENHRY and CDR2 SYGVKD. The CDR3 loop is CAITRDRNQPQHF. CDR3 in DNA: TGTGCCATCACTAGGGATCGCAATCAGCCCCAGCATTTT.

The chain links TRBV6-4 to TRBJ2-5; possibly TRBD1 for D (5 bases). With 6 bases removed from V and 5 bases from J, the gap between germline ends came to 10 bases. This CDR3 has 12 amino acids. The germline CDR1 and CDR2 sequences are MRHNA and SNTAGT. This chain's CDR3 is CASSLYRETQYF. DNA of the CDR3: TGTGCCAGCAGCCTTTACAGGGAGACCCAGTACTTC.

This clone was found a few times. The V call is TRBV29-1, the J call TRBJ2-4; D perhaps matches TRBD1 (5 bases). The germline V and J ends were trimmed by 4 bases and 4 bases, with 11 bases remaining between them. The CDR3 has 13 residues. Germline loops: CDR1 SQVTM, CDR2 ANQGSEA. CDR3 DNA sequence: TGCAGCGTTGTCCCCAGGGATAAAAACATTCAGTACTTC. Translated, it gives CSVVPRDKNIQYF.

The chain couples TRBV7-2 to TRBJ1-5; 10 bases map to TRBD1. Germline CDR1 and CDR2: SGHTA and FQGNSA. V shed 1 base, J shed 2 bases, and the junction held 2 bases outside the gene matches. This CDR3 contains 16 residues. CDR3 sequence (DNA): TGTGCCAGCAGCTTAGGGACAGGGGGAGGCAATCAGCCCCAGCATTTT. Amino acid sequence: CASSLGTGGGNQPQHF.

The chain carries TRBV4-1 and TRBJ2-7, with TRBD2 matching 11 bases. Germline CDR1 MGHRA, CDR2 YSYEKL. The CDR3 loop spans 15 amino acids. Unmatched junction bases numbered 5, after V lost 2 bases and J lost 5 bases. CDR3 nucleotides: TGCGCCAGCAGCCAACACCTACTAGCGGGGGACGAGCAGTACTTC. This encodes CASSQHLLAGDEQYF.

This chain connects TRBV29-1 to TRBJ2-1; 9 bases match TRBD2. This CDR3 is built from 14 residues. Germline V CDR1 and CDR2: SQVTM, ANQGSEA. With 6 bases clipped from V and 7 bases from J, the junction kept 10 bases outside the gene matches. DNA for the CDR3: TGCAGCGTGGACGGACTAGCGAAGACTAATGAGCAGTTCTTC. Translating gives CSVDGLAKTNEQFF.

This sequence joins TRBV10-2 and TRBJ2-7, with D uncertain. The germline V gene has CDR1 WSHSY and CDR2 SAAADI. CDR3 length equals 15 residues. V was clipped by 2 bases and J by 0 bases, with 11 bases between them. In DNA form, the CDR3 reads TGCGCCAGCAGTGAGCTCGTAGGGTCCTCCTACGAGCAGTACTTC. Its translation is CASSELVGSSYEQYF.

The gene calls are TRBV7-3 and TRBJ2-2, with 8 bases that match TRBD1. The CDR3 covers 14 residues. Trimming took 4 bases from V and 5 from J; bases not matched to a gene: 3. Per the germline V gene, CDR1 is SGHTA and CDR2 is FQGTGA. The CDR3 loop is CASSSRQGTGELFF. CDR3 nucleotide sequence: TGTGCCAGCAGCTCGCGACAGGGGACCGGGGAGCTGTTTTTT. Drawing the rest from reference TRBV7-3 and TRBJ2-2, the complete variable domain is GAGVSQTPSNKVTEKGKYVELRCDPISGHTALYWYRQSLGQGPEFLIYFQGTGAADDSGLPNDRFFAVRPEGSVSTLKIQRTERGDSAVYLCASSSRQGTGELFFGEGSRLTVL.

This clone turned up a few times. V and J are TRBV4-1 and TRBJ2-2, with TRBD2 identical over 12 bases. Per germline, CDR1 MGHRA and CDR2 YSYEKL. The length of the CDR3 is 15 residues. The junction had 4 bases not matched to a gene; V was cut back by 4 bases and J by 7 bases. The CDR3 region is CASSPSGRDNGELFF. In DNA, the CDR3 is TGCGCCAGCAGCCCTAGCGGGAGGGACAACGGGGAGCTGTTTTTT.

The rearrangement joins TRBV5-1 to TRBJ1-1, with no clear D. V lost 0 bases and J 2 bases, leaving 8 bases between the germline ends. The CDR3 has 14 residues. CDR1 is SGHRS and CDR2 is YFSETQ in the germline V gene. CDR3 nucleotide sequence: TGCGCCAGCAGCTTGGTGGGCCATAACACTGAAGCTTTCTTT. Translated, it gives CASSLVGHNTEAFF.

This chain connects TRBV9 to TRBJ1-3, with D perhaps matching TRBD1 (5 bases). Trimming took 1 base from V and 0 from J, leaving 14 bases between them. In germline, CDR1 is SGDLS, CDR2 YYNGEE. This CDR3 region has 17 residues. CDR3 DNA sequence: TGTGCCAGCAGCGTACAGGGTGCGGCTTACTCTGGAAACACCATATATTTT. Amino acids: CASSVQGAAYSGNTIYF.

The V and J genes are TRBV11-3 and TRBJ2-3; D is unresolved. The germline CDR1 and CDR2 sequences are SGHNT and YENEEA. Trimming removed 3 bases at V and 4 bases at J, with 11 bases between. This CDR3 region has 14 residues. The CDR3 region is CASSLMGWADTQYF. The CDR3 DNA sequence: TGTGCCAGCAGCTTGATGGGGTGGGCAGATACGCAGTATTTT.

This clone was observed a handful of times. This chain links TRBV4-1 with TRBJ2-7, with 12 bases identical to TRBD2. This CDR3 has 17 amino acids. V was clipped by 1 base and J by 3 bases; unmatched bases: 7. Germline V gives CDR1 MGHRA, CDR2 YSYEKL. DNA for the CDR3: TGCGCCAGCAGCCAAGCGCGGACTAGCGGGAAAGTCTACGAGCAGTACTTC. Translating gives CASSQARTSGKVYEQYF.

This chain uses TRBV27 with TRBJ2-2; D remains ambiguous. The V gene's germline CDR1 is MNHEY and CDR2 SMNVEV (reference sequence). The CDR3 loop spans 13 amino acids. With 6 bases removed from V and 5 bases from J, the gap between germline ends came to 10 bases. DNA for the CDR3: TGTGCCAGCAGCCGGTTATTGACCGGGGAGCTGTTTTTT. This codes for CASSRLLTGELFF.